This entry lists 6 T cell receptor beta chains sequenced from one sample in a study of sequential checkpoint blockade in melanoma. Profiled with immunoSEQ multiplex PCR; TCRdb holds only in-frame clones, not every one. The sample has 20,000 to 25,000 clones; more than 75% are singletons. Regarding treatment: randomized to nivolumab then ipilimumab (arm A) or the reverse (arm B). Sample: CD8+ T cells sorted from blood (inferred from file names), taken from a patient given nivolumab and ipilimumab in sequence. These receptors were taken from a human donor with melanoma.

The chain employs TRBV28 and TRBJ2-2, with 9 nucleotides matching TRBD1. The germline V gene encodes CDR1 MDHEN and CDR2 SYDVKM. V was pared by 2 bases and J by 0 bases, with 4 bases of the junction left unmatched. The CDR3 consists of 17 residues. The CDR3 spells CASSLPGQGTNTGELFF. The DNA for the CDR3 is TGTGCCAGCAGTTTACCCGGACAGGGGACGAACACCGGGGAGCTGTTTTTT.

The rearrangement uses TRBV7-9 and TRBJ1-4; tentative D call: TRBD1 (5 bases). The CDR3 runs 15 residues. Trimming left V 3 bases short and J 8 bases short, with 16 bases between. Germline V gene sequence: CDR1 SEHNR, CDR2 FQNEAQ (reference sequence). For the CDR3, the DNA is TGTGCCAGCAGCTTGGCGGGGGGGAAGATAGAAAAACTGTTTTTT. Translation: CASSLAGGKIEKLFF.

The chain has TRBV7-9 and TRBJ1-2; D gene uncertain. Trimming pared 4 bases from V and 0 bases from J, leaving 6 bases between. Germline V gene lookup returns CDR1 SEHNR and CDR2 FQNEAQ (reference sequence). The CDR3 spans 13 residues. This CDR3 reads CASSSTANYGYTF. The DNA of the CDR3 is TGTGCCAGCAGCTCTACAGCTAACTATGGCTACACCTTC.

The chain recombines TRBV5-1 with TRBJ1-4; D ambiguous. V lost 0 bases to trimming and J lost 4 bases, with 10 bases between them. The CDR3 is 15 residues long. Germline V lookup: CDR1 SGHRS, CDR2 YFSETQ. This CDR3 is CASSLAGGSNEKLFF. The CDR3 region has the DNA TGCGCCAGCAGCTTGGCCGGTGGTAGTAATGAAAAACTGTTTTTT.

This CDR3 reads CASSLSGDHYEQYF. The CDR3 DNA reads as TGTGCCAGCAGCTTATCGGGGGACCACTACGAGCAGTACTTC. This chain uses TRBV9 with TRBJ2-7; D may be TRBD2 (6 bases). Germline values: CDR1 SGDLS, CDR2 YYNGEE. V dropped 4 bases and J dropped 3 bases, with 14 bases sitting between them. This CDR3 is built from 14 residues.

The V and J genes are TRBV6-1 and TRBJ2-1; tentatively, D is TRBD1 (7 bases). Trimming left V 7 bases short and J 9 bases short, with 22 bases between. CDR1 and CDR2 from the germline V gene are MNHNS and SASEGT. The CDR3 covers 15 residues. CDR3 sequence: CASTFGQARRGEQFF. The CDR3 DNA follows: TGTGCCAGCACCTTCGGACAGGCAAGGAGGGGTGAGCAGTTCTTC.